The 7 T cell receptor beta chains below come from one sample, sequenced in a study of long-term antiretroviral therapy in people with HIV (dated 2022 in TCRdb). Sequencing of the TRB variable region was done with the immunoSEQ hsTCRB v3.0 assay at survey level resolution. In TCRdb, the immuneACCESS table is reduced to in-frame sequences with V and J assigned. These tables do not hold every clone; where another copy was compared, an unresolved V gene accounts for under half, and the others remain unexplained. The sample has 35,000 to 50,000 clones on record, about 89% of them singletons. The top ten constitute 4.5% to 5.5% of the sample. Sequenced material: unsorted PBMCs, taken 0.1 years before starting antiretroviral therapy. Source of these receptors: a woman aged 50 to 65 with HIV.

This chain's CDR3 is CASSSQSPNTEAFF. As DNA, the CDR3 is TGTGCCAGCAGCTCCCAATCGCCGAACACTGAAGCTTTCTTT. The rearrangement joins TRBV11-2 to TRBJ1-1, with D unresolved. The CDR3 sequence is 14 residues long. CDR1 is SGHAT, CDR2 FQNNGV, per germline. The germline V and J ends were trimmed by 4 bases and 1 base, with 10 bases remaining between them.

The V call is TRBV14, the J call TRBJ1-4; D is uncertain. Germline assignment: CDR1 SGHDN and CDR2 FVKESK. The CDR3 has 14 amino acids. V lost 1 base and J lost 3, with 6 bases in between. DNA for the CDR3: TGTGCCAGCAGCCAAGCGCGGGCTAATGAAAAACTGTTTTTT. Its translation is CASSQARANEKLFF. The entire variable domain, with the rest obtained from reference TRBV14 and TRBJ1-4, is as follows: EAGVTQFPSHSVIEKGQTVTLRCDPISGHDNLYWYRRVMGKEIKFLLHFVKESKQDESGMPNNRFLAERTGGTYSTLKVQPAELEDSGVYFCASSQARANEKLFFGSGTQLSVL.

This clone was counted a few times. The rearrangement uses TRBV7-9 and TRBJ1-2; D gene uncertain. The CDR3 has 15 amino acids. Germline V lookup: CDR1 SEHNR, CDR2 FQNEAQ (reference sequence). The V and J ends lost 6 bases and 0 bases respectively, with 14 bases between them. The CDR3 here is CASRPTGATNYGYTF. In DNA, the CDR3 is TGTGCCAGCAGACCTACCGGCGCTACTAACTATGGCTACACCTTC. Full variable domain (rest looked up from reference TRBV7-9 and TRBJ1-2): DTGVSQNPRHKITKRGQNVTFRCDPISEHNRLYWYRQTLGQGPEFLTYFQNEAQLEKSRLLSDRFSAERPKGSFSTLEIQRTEQGDSAMYLCASRPTGATNYGYTFGSGTRLTVV.

J is TRBJ2-2 and V is TRBV30; D uncertain. The CDR3 runs 15 residues. Germline V lookup: CDR1 GTSNPN, CDR2 SVGIG (reference sequence). Trimming left V 2 bases short and J 0 bases short, with 10 bases between. CDR3 coding DNA: TGTGCCTGGAGTAAATCGCAGACGAACACCGGGGAGCTGTTTTTT. Its protein is CAWSKSQTNTGELFF.

The genes are TRBV19 and TRBJ2-6; the D is unclear. V was shortened by 4 bases and J by 0 bases, with 10 bases between the two germline ends. The CDR3 has 16 residues. Germline CDR1 and CDR2: LNHDA and SQIVND (reference sequence). The CDR3 region is CASSKSVGSGANVLTF. The CDR3, as DNA: TGTGCCAGTAGTAAGTCGGTCGGCTCTGGGGCCAACGTCCTGACTTTC.

This clone was counted between two and nine times. This rearrangement joins TRBV12-5 to TRBJ1-2; TRBD1 might be the D (5 bases). CDR3 length: 17 amino acids. The V gene lost 2 bases and the J gene lost 6 bases, with 22 bases spanning the gap. Looked up from germline, CDR1 is LGHNT and CDR2 is FRNRAP. CDR3 sequence reads: CASGLFPRDGLSDGYTF. The CDR3 nucleotides read TGTGCTAGTGGTTTGTTCCCCCGGGACGGGCTATCGGATGGCTACACCTTC. The complete variable domain, with remaining parts taken from reference TRBV12-5 and TRBJ1-2, reads DARVTQTPRHKVTEMGQEVTMRCQPILGHNTVFWYRQTMMQGLELLAYFRNRAPLDDSGMPKDRFSAEMPDATLATLKIQPSEPRDSAVYFCASGLFPRDGLSDGYTFGSGTRLTVV.

The gene calls are TRBV7-2 and TRBJ2-2; D is possibly TRBD1 (6 bases). Germline V gene data show CDR1 as SGHTA and CDR2 as FQGNSA. The CDR3 has 16 amino acids. The V end lost 1 base, the J end lost 1 base, and 10 bases lay between the germline ends. CDR3 sequence reads: CASSLEATGNTGELFF. CDR3 DNA sequence: TGTGCCAGCAGCTTAGAAGCGACAGGGAACACCGGGGAGCTGTTTTTT.